The rows below give T cell receptor beta chains drawn from one sample of a study of blood T cell repertoires in COVID-19. Here immunoSEQ multiplex PCR was the method, and the copy in TCRdb shows in-frame clones only, minus some. The table has about 310,000 clones, roughly 84% seen once; the top ten hold 1%. Sequences were obtained from peripheral blood. These receptors originate from a man aged 45-60 years with active or convalescent COVID-19. Each CDR3 is given with its conserved first and last residue. The order of the fields is J gene, V gene, clone size, D gene, CDR3 protein, CDR3 DNA. The D gene is left open where the match is weak. Expanded clones get a size class; other rows say once, few or many, or leave the size out.

>TRBJ2-2|TRBV11-2|-|-
CASSLARVAGELFF
TGTGCCAGCAGCTTAGCCCGGGTGGCCGGGGAGCTGTTTTTT
>TRBJ2-1|TRBV7-3|-|-
CASSRRGSVHEQFF
TGTGCCAGCAGCCGCCGGGGTAGTGTGCATGAGCAGTTCTTC
>TRBJ2-2|TRBV9|-|TRBD2
CASAPLAGGTGELFF
TGTGCCAGCGCCCCACTAGCGGGGGGGACCGGGGAGCTGTTTTTT
>TRBJ2-7|TRBV4-2|-|-
CASSQGGPRGYSYEQYF
TGTGCCAGCAGCCAAGGGGGGCCGCGCGGGTACTCCTACGAGCAGTACTTC
>TRBJ1-4|TRBV4-2|-|-
CASQQGNNEKLFF
TGTGCCAGCCAACAGGGAAATAATGAAAAACTGTTTTTT
>TRBJ2-1|TRBV28|few|TRBD1
CASSSQGAGYNEQFF
TGTGCCAGCAGTAGCCAGGGGGCAGGCTACAATGAGCAGTTCTTC
>TRBJ2-5|TRBV9|few|-
CASSVGGDPRIETQYF
TGTGCCAGCAGCGTAGGGGGGGATCCGAGGATCGAGACCCAGTACTTC
>TRBJ1-2|TRBV7-2|-|-
CASSLTREGANYGYTF
TGTGCCAGCAGCTTAACCCGAGAGGGGGCTAACTATGGCTACACCTTC
>TRBJ1-5|TRBV6-5|-|-
CASRVSREQPQHF
TGTGCCAGCAGGGTGTCGAGGGAACAGCCCCAGCATTTT
>TRBJ1-2|TRBV19|few|-
CASSIGLLRKWGRFYGYTF
TGTGCCAGTAGTATAGGTCTGCTTCGGAAGTGGGGGCGTTTCTATGGCTACACCTTC
>TRBJ2-7|TRBV6-1|-|-
CASSEGRRDEQYF
TGTGCCAGCAGTGAAGGGCGGAGGGACGAGCAGTACTTC
>TRBJ1-6|TRBV6-5|-|-
CASSYEGSSPLHF
TGTGCCAGCAGTTACGAGGGAAGTTCACCCCTCCACTTT
>TRBJ2-1|TRBV5-4|-|TRBD2
CASSGGASGYNEQFF
TGTGCCAGCAGCGGCGGGGCTAGCGGTTACAATGAGCAGTTCTTC
>TRBJ2-1|TRBV9|once|-
CASSVYRASSYNEQFF
TGTGCCAGCAGCGTCTACAGGGCGAGCTCCTACAATGAGCAGTTCTTC
>TRBJ2-3|TRBV5-1|many|-
CASSLAYRTDTQYF
TGCGCCAGCAGCTTGGCCTACCGCACAGATACGCAGTATTTT
>TRBJ2-7|TRBV19|-|TRBD1
CASSIRTGEQYF
TGTGCCAGTAGTATTCGGACAGGCGAGCAGTACTTC
>TRBJ2-7|TRBV15|-|-
CATSMVRTTEQYF
TGTGCCACCAGCATGGTACGGACAACCGAGCAGTACTTC
>TRBJ1-1|TRBV7-3|-|-
CASSSLSDTEAFF
TGTGCCAGCAGCTCCCTTTCGGACACTGAAGCTTTCTTT
>TRBJ1-2|TRBV4-3|-|-
CASSQGPRLANYGYTF
TGCGCCAGCAGCCAAGGTCCTCGGTTAGCTAACTATGGCTACACCTTC
>TRBJ1-1|TRBV5-8|-|TRBD1
CASDLGTANTEAFF
TGTGCCAGCGACCTAGGGACAGCGAACACTGAAGCTTTCTTT
>TRBJ1-2|TRBV15|-|-
CATSRDLRAGEGYTF
TGTGCCACCAGCAGAGATCTTAGGGCAGGGGAAGGCTACACCTTC
>TRBJ1-2|TRBV24-1|once|-
CATSDSRTNYGYTF
TGTGCCACCAGTGATTCCAGGACTAACTATGGCTACACCTTC
>TRBJ1-5|TRBV12-3/TRBV12-4|-|-
CASSLGSRQPQHF
TGTGCCAGCAGTTTAGGATCGAGACAGCCCCAGCATTTT
>TRBJ1-2|TRBV4-3|-|TRBD1
CASSQVKGTGYGYTF
TGCGCCAGCAGCCAAGTGAAAGGGACAGGCTATGGCTACACCTTC
>TRBJ1-1|TRBV12-3/TRBV12-4|-|TRBD1
CASSLTTGGAFF
TGTGCCAGCAGTTTAACGACAGGGGGAGCTTTCTTT
>TRBJ2-4|TRBV28|once|-
CASSLSDRAKNIQYF
TGTGCCAGCAGTTTATCCGACAGAGCCAAAAACATTCAGTACTTC
>TRBJ2-3|TRBV5-1|-|TRBD2
CASSTASGADTQYF
TGCGCCAGCAGCACGGCTAGCGGGGCAGATACGCAGTATTTT
>TRBJ1-2|TRBV24-1|-|-
CATSGTGTSYGYTF
TGTGCCACCAGTGGAACCGGGACAAGCTATGGCTACACCTTC
>TRBJ1-2|TRBV7-2|-|TRBD1
CASSLNFGTGHGYTF
TGTGCCAGCAGTCTAAATTTCGGGACAGGCCATGGCTACACCTTC
>TRBJ1-2|TRBV19|-|TRBD1
CASREGAAAYGYTF
TGTGCCAGTAGGGAGGGGGCGGCCGCCTATGGCTACACCTTC
>TRBJ1-4|TRBV5-5|-|-
CASSLAPLEKLFF
TGTGCCAGCAGCTTGGCTCCACTGGAAAAACTGTTTTTT
>TRBJ2-5|TRBV11-2|-|-
CASSLYRETQYF
TGTGCCAGCAGCCTCTATCGCGAGACCCAGTACTTC
>TRBJ2-1|TRBV18|once|-
CASSPARGYNEQFF
TGTGCCAGCTCACCAGCAAGGGGGTACAATGAGCAGTTCTTC
>TRBJ2-3|TRBV19|-|TRBD2
CASSILPGLATDTQYF
TGTGCCAGTAGTATCCTTCCGGGACTAGCAACAGATACGCAGTATTTT
>TRBJ2-7|TRBV5-6|-|TRBD1
CASSLPGTGNEQYF
TGTGCCAGCAGCCTCCCCGGGACAGGGAACGAGCAGTACTTC
>TRBJ2-7|TRBV7-2|-|TRBD1
CASSLTGTGFSYEQYF
TGTGCCAGCAGCTTAACCGGGACAGGCTTCTCCTACGAGCAGTACTTC
>TRBJ1-6|TRBV6-2/TRBV6-3|-|-
CASSYGGGGSPLHF
TGTGCCAGCAGTTACGGCGGGGGAGGCTCACCCCTCCACTTT
>TRBJ2-7|TRBV5-1|-|TRBD1
CASRRGSRDRDYEQYF
TGCGCCAGCAGACGGGGATCCAGGGACAGGGATTACGAGCAGTACTTC
>TRBJ2-7|TRBV2|once|TRBD2
CASSEASGNYEQYF
TGTGCCAGCAGTGAAGCTAGCGGGAACTACGAGCAGTACTTC
>TRBJ2-5|TRBV29-1|few|-
CSVEVSQETQYF
TGCAGCGTTGAAGTTAGTCAAGAGACCCAGTACTTC
>TRBJ1-2|TRBV18|-|TRBD1
CASSPGTGVSGYGYTF
TGTGCCAGCTCGCCCGGGACAGGGGTTTCCGGATATGGCTACACCTTC
>TRBJ1-1|TRBV5-8|-|-
CASFLDSLHTEAFF
TGTGCCAGCTTTCTGGACTCTCTTCACACTGAAGCTTTCTTT
>TRBJ1-2|TRBV19|-|-
CASSIGVPAPGYTF
TGTGCCAGTAGTATAGGCGTTCCTGCCCCTGGCTACACCTTC
>TRBJ1-6|TRBV20-1|-|-
CSASDQGSNNSPLHF
TGCAGTGCTAGTGATCAGGGGTCCAATAATTCACCCCTCCACTTT